The 20 T cell receptor beta chains below were found in one sample sequenced in a study of blood T cell repertoires in COVID-19. Repertoires were generated with immunoSEQ multiplex PCR, while TCRdb's copy carries only in-frame clones and drops some. The sample records 250,000 to 300,000 clones, almost 90% being singletons. What was sequenced was peripheral blood. The receptors shown here come from a woman aged 55 to 70 with COVID-19, enrolled during active disease.

V usage is TRBV7-9 and J usage is TRBJ1-4, with 8 bases matching TRBD1. The J segment lost 11 bases and the V segment lost 5 bases, leaving 13 bases of the junction unmatched. The CDR3 sequence is 15 residues long. Germline values: CDR1 SEHNR, CDR2 FQNEAQ (reference sequence). The CDR3 region is CASSPDRVEMGKLFF. DNA of the CDR3: TGTGCCAGCAGCCCGGACAGGGTTGAGATGGGGAAACTGTTTTTT. Full variable domain (rest looked up from reference TRBV7-9 and TRBJ1-4): DTGVSQNPRHKITKRGQNVTFRCDPISEHNRLYWYRQTLGQGPEFLTYFQNEAQLEKSRLLSDRFSAERPKGSFSTLEIQRTEQGDSAMYLCASSPDRVEMGKLFFGSGTQLSVL.

CDR3 loop: CASSSTSGVYNEQFF. Written as DNA, the CDR3 is TGTGCCAGCAGCAGCACTAGCGGGGTTTACAATGAGCAGTTCTTC. The rearrangement uses TRBV7-6 and TRBJ2-1; 10 bases map to TRBD2. Germline V CDR1 and CDR2: SGHVS, FNYEAQ. The CDR3 runs 15 residues. The trim removed 5 bases at V and 4 bases at J, leaving 5 bases unmatched.

The V gene is TRBV5-4, the J gene TRBJ1-6; D remains unclear. The germline CDR1 and CDR2 sequences are SGHNT and YYREEE (reference sequence). The CDR3 is 15 residues long. The V end was cut by 0 bases, the J end by 8 bases, with 12 bases between. The CDR3 DNA reads TGTGCCAGCAGCTTGGTCGGGCGGGCGCATTCACCCCTCCACTTT. Encoded protein: CASSLVGRAHSPLHF.

This clone was counted only a few times. CDR3 in amino acids: CASSQGQGNQPQHF. CDR3 nucleotides: TGTGCCAGCAGCCAAGGACAGGGGAATCAGCCCCAGCATTTT. This sequence joins TRBV3-1 (or the pseudogene TRBV3-2) and TRBJ1-5; 8 bases map to TRBD1. Germline-derived CDR1 and CDR2 are LGHDT and YNNKEL (reference sequence). This CDR3 is built from 14 residues. The J segment lost 4 bases and the V segment lost 1 base, leaving 0 bases of the junction unmatched.

The chain is built from TRBV10-3 and TRBJ2-1; possibly TRBD1 for D (5 bases). This CDR3 has 12 residues. The ends were cut back, 4 bases at V and 8 bases at J, with 9 bases in the middle. Germline values: CDR1 ENHRY, CDR2 SYGVKD. CDR3 sequence reads: CAISGGRDEQFF. CDR3 coding DNA: TGTGCCATCAGTGGGGGCAGGGATGAGCAGTTCTTC.

V is TRBV5-1 and J is TRBJ1-2; the D is unclear. The CDR3 contains 13 residues. V shed 2 bases and J shed 4 bases, with 9 bases lying between them. Germline CDR1 and CDR2: SGHRS and YFSETQ. The CDR3 protein is CASSFPGVYGYTF. CDR3 nucleotides: TGCGCCAGCAGCTTTCCAGGTGTCTATGGCTACACCTTC.

The sample holds one count of this clone. This chain connects TRBV5-4 to TRBJ1-6; D possibly corresponds to TRBD1 (5 bases). The V end lost 4 bases, the J end lost 5 bases, and 13 bases lay between the germline ends. CDR1 is SGHNT and CDR2 is YYREEE in the germline V gene (reference sequence). This CDR3 comprises 15 residues. The CDR3 DNA sequence: TGTGCCAGCAGCCCTCGGGTAGGGGATAATTCACCCCTCCACTTT. Translated: CASSPRVGDNSPLHF.

The V gene is TRBV25-1, the J gene TRBJ1-6; the D is unclear. V gave up 6 bases and J gave up 7 bases, with 10 bases separating them. The CDR3 is 13 amino acids. Per the germline V gene, CDR1 is MGHDK and CDR2 is SYGVNS. The CDR3 DNA reads TGTGCCAGCAGCTCGACGGAGAATTCACCCCTCCACTTT. Its protein product is CASSSTENSPLHF. Variable domain in full (rest from reference TRBV25-1 and TRBJ1-6): EADIYQTPRYLVIGTGKKITLECSQTMGHDKMYWYQQDPGMELHLIHYSYGVNSTEKGDLSSESTVSRIRTEHFPLTLESARPSHTSQYLCASSSTENSPLHFGNGTRLTVT.

This chain links TRBV6-6 with TRBJ2-5, with 8 bases fitting TRBD1. Unmatched junction bases numbered 1, after V lost 2 bases and J lost 2 bases. Germline lookup yields CDR1 MNHNY and CDR2 SVGAGI (reference sequence). This CDR3 is 14 amino acids long. CDR3 in DNA: TGTGCCAGCAGTTACCGGGACAGGCAAGAGACCCAGTACTTC. It is translated as CASSYRDRQETQYF.

The gene calls are TRBV19 and TRBJ1-4; 9 bases agree with TRBD1. V was pared by 4 bases and J by 7 bases, with 7 bases of the junction left unmatched. In germline, CDR1 is LNHDA, CDR2 SQIVND (reference sequence). The CDR3 is 15 amino acids. CDR3 sequence reads: CASSTSQGAREKLFF. CDR3 nucleotides: TGTGCCAGTAGTACTTCACAGGGGGCGCGTGAAAAACTGTTTTTT.

The gene calls are TRBV4-2 and TRBJ1-6; a possible D gene is TRBD1 (5 bases). The germline gives CDR1 LGHNA, CDR2 YNFKEQ. This CDR3 has 17 amino acids. V was trimmed by 3 bases and J by 4 bases, leaving 16 bases between them. CDR3 bases: TGTGCCAGCAGCCAGGTCCAGACAGTTTTATATAATTCACCCCTCCACTTT. Its protein product is CASSQVQTVLYNSPLHF.

V and J are TRBV5-4 and TRBJ2-7; 10 nucleotides line up with TRBD1. The CDR3 sequence is 14 residues long. Germline V CDR1 and CDR2: SGHNT, YYREEE (reference sequence). V dropped 4 bases and J dropped 5; count of bases not matched to a gene: 6. The CDR3 region has the DNA TGTGCCAGCAGCCCCGGGACAGGGGTCGACGAGCAGTACTTC. This sequence encodes CASSPGTGVDEQYF. The entire variable domain, with the rest obtained from reference TRBV5-4 and TRBJ2-7, is as follows: ETGVTQSPTHLIKTRGQQVTLRCSSQSGHNTVSWYQQALGQGPQFIFQYYREEENGRGNFPPRFSGLQFPNYSSELNVNALELDDSALYLCASSPGTGVDEQYFGPGTRLTVT.

This clone was observed a single time. The sample contains more than one DNA sequence encoding this CDR3. This chain connects TRBV9 to TRBJ1-3; D not certain. The CDR3 length is 14 residues. The V gene's germline CDR1 is SGDLS and CDR2 YYNGEE. Trimming removed 1 base at V and 0 bases at J, with 5 bases between. CDR3 in amino acids: CASSVRSSGNTIYF. Written as DNA, the CDR3 is TGTGCCAGCAGCGTACGGAGCTCTGGAAACACCATATATTTT.

The V and J genes are TRBV9 and TRBJ2-1, with TRBD2 identical over 7 bases. Germline lookup yields CDR1 SGDLS and CDR2 YYNGEE. V shed 7 bases and J 3 bases; nucleotides not matched to a gene: 10. This CDR3 spans 15 amino acids. This CDR3 is CASRANGGGYNEQFF. CDR3 DNA sequence: TGTGCCAGCCGAGCAAATGGGGGGGGCTACAATGAGCAGTTCTTC.

The gene calls are TRBV18 and TRBJ1-1; TRBD1 is a possible D gene (6 bases). CDR1 is KGHSH and CDR2 is LQKENI in the germline V gene. This CDR3 region has 15 residues. Trimming removed 2 bases at V and 5 bases at J, with 15 bases between. For the CDR3, the DNA is TGTGCCAGCTCACCAAATACAGGGACGGAAACTGAAGCTTTCTTT. Encoded protein: CASSPNTGTETEAFF.

The genes are TRBV12-5 and TRBJ1-1; 7 bases map to TRBD1. In germline, CDR1 is LGHNT, CDR2 FRNRAP. Trimming took 3 bases from V and 3 from J; bases not matched to a gene: 7. The CDR3 extends over 15 amino acids. The CDR3 spells CASGFTGVDYTEAFF. As DNA, the CDR3 is TGTGCTAGTGGTTTTACAGGGGTTGATTACACTGAAGCTTTCTTT.

This clone was observed a single time. The rearrangement links TRBV7-9 to TRBJ2-1; 12 bases match TRBD2. Germline lookup yields CDR1 SEHNR and CDR2 FQNEAQ (reference sequence). Germline trimming cut 5 bases from V and 3 bases from J; bases unmatched to any gene: 5. The CDR3 covers 16 residues. The DNA for the CDR3 is TGTGCCAGCAGCCCTCGGACTAGCGGGGTCTACAATGAGCAGTTCTTC. This translates into CASSPRTSGVYNEQFF.

The chain couples TRBV11-2 to TRBJ2-1; 8 bases are shared with TRBD1. This CDR3 contains 16 residues. The V segment lost 7 bases and the J segment 0 bases; nucleotides outside the gene matches: 8. CDR1 and CDR2 from the germline V gene are SGHAT and FQNNGV. The CDR3 loop reads CASNDLGTGSYNEQFF. The CDR3 coding sequence is TGTGCCAGCAACGACCTCGGGACAGGCTCCTACAATGAGCAGTTCTTC.

CDR3 in DNA: TGTGCCAGCAGCCCCTGGACAGACAATGAGCAGTTCTTC. Encoded protein: CASSPWTDNEQFF. This chain links TRBV5-4 with TRBJ2-1, with D possibly TRBD1 on 6 matching bases. Germline CDR1 reads SGHNT; CDR2 reads YYREEE (reference sequence). Between the trimmed V and J ends, which lost 4 bases and 5 bases, there was a span of 10 bases. The CDR3 has 13 residues.

The count of this clone is one. The rearrangement links TRBV18 to TRBJ2-1; 9 bases match TRBD1. CDR3 size: 13 residues. V lost 5 bases, J lost 7 bases, and 3 bases stayed unmatched. CDR1 and CDR2 from the germline V gene are KGHSH and LQKENI. In DNA, the CDR3 is TGTGCCAGCTCAGCCGGGACAGGGAATGAGCAGTTCTTC. Protein product: CASSAGTGNEQFF.